Listed below are T cell receptor beta chains from one sample, sequenced in a study of T cell responses to AZD1222 COVID-19 vaccine. Libraries were prepared by immunoSEQ multiplex PCR; TCRdb keeps only in-frame clonotypes and omits some of them. The table has roughly 75,000 clones, 80% to 85% seen once. Sequencing was performed on peripheral blood, taken on day 0 of AZD1222 vaccination. The receptor set was obtained from an adult in good health. Each CDR3 is given with its conserved first and last residue. The order of the fields is V gene, J gene, clone size, D gene, CDR3 length, CDR3 protein, CDR3 DNA. D genes are given only for firm matches. Some rows mark clone size as missing; the rest say once, few, many or name a class of expanded clone.

v_call: TRBV4-3; j_call: TRBJ2-3; clone_size: NA; d_call: TRBD2; cdr3_length: 20; cdr3_aa: CASSQDAEAGGRTSTDTQYF; cdr3_nt: TGCGCCAGCAGCCAAGATGCGGAAGCGGGGGGCCGTACTAGCACAGATACGCAGTATTTT
v_call: TRBV6-5; j_call: TRBJ2-5; clone_size: NA; d_call: TRBD1; cdr3_length: 14; cdr3_aa: CASSPGTGSETQYF; cdr3_nt: TGTGCCAGCAGTCCCGGGACAGGGTCCGAGACCCAGTACTTC
v_call: TRBV7-2; j_call: TRBJ1-3; clone_size: NA; d_call: NA; cdr3_length: 15; cdr3_aa: CASSPEGGSGNTIYF; cdr3_nt: TGTGCCAGCAGCCCCGAGGGGGGTTCTGGAAACACCATATATTTT
v_call: TRBV5-6; j_call: TRBJ2-4; clone_size: NA; d_call: NA; cdr3_length: 14; cdr3_aa: CASSPPGTKNIQYF; cdr3_nt: TGTGCCAGCAGCCCGCCGGGAACCAAAAACATTCAGTACTTC
v_call: TRBV18; j_call: TRBJ2-5; clone_size: NA; d_call: TRBD2; cdr3_length: 19; cdr3_aa: CASSPVTSGGGRLQETQYF; cdr3_nt: TGTGCCAGCTCACCCGTCACTAGCGGGGGGGGACGCCTCCAAGAGACCCAGTACTTC
v_call: TRBV24-1; j_call: TRBJ1-2; clone_size: NA; d_call: TRBD1; cdr3_length: 17; cdr3_aa: CATSPAAEGGASYGYTF; cdr3_nt: TGTGCCACCAGTCCAGCGGCGGAAGGGGGCGCGAGCTATGGCTACACCTTC
v_call: TRBV11-2; j_call: TRBJ2-5; clone_size: NA; d_call: NA; cdr3_length: 15; cdr3_aa: CASSPLGNAEETQYF; cdr3_nt: TGTGCCAGCAGCCCGCTGGGGAACGCCGAAGAGACCCAGTACTTC
v_call: TRBV2; j_call: TRBJ1-4; clone_size: NA; d_call: TRBD1; cdr3_length: 15; cdr3_aa: CASRPDRGNNEKLFF; cdr3_nt: TGTGCCAGCAGGCCTGACAGGGGCAATAATGAAAAACTGTTTTTT
v_call: TRBV9; j_call: TRBJ2-1; clone_size: few; d_call: NA; cdr3_length: 13; cdr3_aa: CASSTRPSREQFF; cdr3_nt: TGTGCCAGCAGCACTCGGCCCAGCCGAGAGCAGTTCTTC
v_call: TRBV19; j_call: TRBJ1-1; clone_size: NA; d_call: NA; cdr3_length: 16; cdr3_aa: CASRGGDGFLNTEAFF; cdr3_nt: TGTGCCAGTAGAGGGGGAGACGGATTTTTGAACACTGAAGCTTTCTTT
v_call: TRBV30; j_call: TRBJ2-7; clone_size: NA; d_call: TRBD1; cdr3_length: 14; cdr3_aa: CATSKGTGTYEQYF; cdr3_nt: TGTGCCACAAGTAAAGGGACAGGGACCTACGAGCAGTACTTC
v_call: TRBV30; j_call: TRBJ2-7; clone_size: NA; d_call: NA; cdr3_length: 12; cdr3_aa: CAWSKTAFEQYF; cdr3_nt: TGTGCCTGGAGTAAAACAGCTTTCGAGCAGTACTTC
v_call: TRBV6-5; j_call: TRBJ2-3; clone_size: NA; d_call: NA; cdr3_length: 13; cdr3_aa: CASSYNGIDTQYF; cdr3_nt: TGTGCCAGCAGTTACAACGGGATAGATACGCAGTATTTT
v_call: TRBV7-2; j_call: TRBJ2-5; clone_size: NA; d_call: TRBD1; cdr3_length: 13; cdr3_aa: CASSWDRGETQYF; cdr3_nt: TGTGCCAGCAGCTGGGACAGGGGGGAGACCCAGTACTTC
v_call: TRBV11-3; j_call: TRBJ1-1; clone_size: NA; d_call: TRBD1; cdr3_length: 13; cdr3_aa: CASSFNRGTEAFF; cdr3_nt: TGTGCCAGCAGCTTTAACAGGGGCACTGAAGCTTTCTTT
v_call: TRBV5-5; j_call: TRBJ1-2; clone_size: once; d_call: NA; cdr3_length: 15; cdr3_aa: CASSLEGIGVYGYTF; cdr3_nt: TGTGCCAGCAGCTTGGAGGGAATTGGGGTTTATGGCTACACCTTC
v_call: TRBV11-2; j_call: TRBJ2-5; clone_size: NA; d_call: NA; cdr3_length: 12; cdr3_aa: CASSFNQETQYF; cdr3_nt: TGTGCCAGCAGCTTCAACCAAGAGACCCAGTACTTC
v_call: TRBV3-1/TRBV3-2; j_call: TRBJ2-1; clone_size: NA; d_call: TRBD2; cdr3_length: 14; cdr3_aa: CASSQETSGGEQFF; cdr3_nt: TGTGCCAGCAGCCAAGAGACTAGCGGGGGAGAGCAGTTCTTC
v_call: TRBV7-7; j_call: TRBJ2-3; clone_size: NA; d_call: NA; cdr3_length: 16; cdr3_aa: CASSPPLEDHTDTQYF; cdr3_nt: TGTGCTAGCAGCCCGCCCTTGGAAGATCACACAGATACGCAGTATTTT
v_call: TRBV28; j_call: TRBJ2-2; clone_size: few; d_call: NA; cdr3_length: 19; cdr3_aa: CASSSHRGVRRWNTGELFF; cdr3_nt: TGTGCCAGCAGTTCGCATAGGGGGGTGAGGCGATGGAACACCGGGGAGCTGTTTTTT
v_call: TRBV4-3; j_call: TRBJ1-2; clone_size: NA; d_call: TRBD1; cdr3_length: 14; cdr3_aa: CASSRDRGDYGYTF; cdr3_nt: TGCGCCAGCTCCCGGGACAGGGGAGACTATGGCTACACCTTC
v_call: TRBV18; j_call: TRBJ1-5; clone_size: NA; d_call: NA; cdr3_length: 15; cdr3_aa: CASSPSTASNQPQHF; cdr3_nt: TGTGCCAGCTCACCAAGTACTGCTAGCAATCAGCCCCAGCATTTT
v_call: TRBV4-1; j_call: TRBJ1-5; clone_size: NA; d_call: NA; cdr3_length: 14; cdr3_aa: CASSQDLVVRPQHF; cdr3_nt: TGCGCCAGCAGCCAAGATTTGGTGGTTCGGCCCCAGCATTTT
v_call: TRBV27; j_call: TRBJ1-1; clone_size: once; d_call: TRBD1; cdr3_length: 15; cdr3_aa: CASSLDRALNTEAFF; cdr3_nt: TGTGCCAGCAGTCTAGACAGGGCCCTAAACACTGAAGCTTTCTTT
v_call: TRBV10-3; j_call: TRBJ2-2; clone_size: NA; d_call: TRBD1; cdr3_length: 17; cdr3_aa: CAITRSPGTGGTRELFF; cdr3_nt: TGTGCCATCACTAGAAGTCCCGGGACAGGGGGAACCAGGGAGCTGTTTTTT
v_call: TRBV28; j_call: TRBJ1-4; clone_size: NA; d_call: TRBD1; cdr3_length: 15; cdr3_aa: CASSPLGTGAEKLFF; cdr3_nt: TGTGCCAGCAGCCCCCTGGGGACAGGGGCTGAAAAACTGTTTTTT
v_call: TRBV14; j_call: TRBJ2-2; clone_size: NA; d_call: TRBD2; cdr3_length: 16; cdr3_aa: CASSLHSSPSGGELFF; cdr3_nt: TGTGCCAGCAGCCTCCACTCCTCCCCTAGCGGCGGGGAGCTGTTTTTT
v_call: TRBV5-1; j_call: TRBJ2-7; clone_size: NA; d_call: TRBD2; cdr3_length: 16; cdr3_aa: CASSSPEAGATYEQYF; cdr3_nt: TGCGCCAGCAGCTCGCCGGAAGCGGGGGCTACGTACGAGCAGTACTTC
v_call: TRBV12-3/TRBV12-4; j_call: TRBJ1-5; clone_size: once; d_call: NA; cdr3_length: 13; cdr3_aa: CASSFWGTQPQHF; cdr3_nt: TGTGCCAGCAGTTTCTGGGGTACTCAGCCCCAGCATTTT
v_call: TRBV29-1; j_call: TRBJ1-2; clone_size: NA; d_call: TRBD1; cdr3_length: 13; cdr3_aa: CSCGTVDNYGYTF; cdr3_nt: TGCAGCTGTGGGACAGTTGATAACTATGGCTACACCTTC
v_call: TRBV10-2; j_call: TRBJ2-5; clone_size: NA; d_call: TRBD2; cdr3_length: 15; cdr3_aa: CASRPKRDPQETQYF; cdr3_nt: TGCGCCAGCCGACCTAAGCGGGACCCTCAAGAGACCCAGTACTTC
v_call: TRBV24-1; j_call: TRBJ1-2; clone_size: once; d_call: NA; cdr3_length: 14; cdr3_aa: CATSPSTAHYGYTF; cdr3_nt: TGTGCCACCAGTCCCTCGACTGCGCACTATGGCTACACCTTC